The T cell receptor beta chain described here comes from a study of OX40 agonist ivuxolimab in advanced cancers. A note on the overall study: Ivuxolimab, which targeted the costimulatory receptor OX40 (CD134), was an agonistic, fully human IgG2 monoclonal antibody. Intravenous ivuxolimab was administered to patients every 2 weeks at six dose levels: 0.01, 0.1, 0.3, 1.5, 3 and 10 mg/kg. A male proportion of nearly 85% and a mean age of approximately 55 years, ranging from 23 to 79, were recorded for the dose-escalation cohort. Partial responses were achieved by three dose-escalation patients, of whom one had hepatocellular carcinoma and two had cutaneous melanoma. Peripheral TCRbeta sequencing aimed to test whether ivuxolimab altered TCR sequence diversity and caused clonal T-cell expansion. Patients were allowed to have had prior anti-PD-1, anti-PD-L1 or anti-CTLA-4 therapy, and approximately 41% of the dose-escalation patients had previously received checkpoint inhibitors. The monotherapy dose-escalation portion (N ≈ 52 patients) of the phase I ivuxolimab trial is reported in the paper. Of the 52 patients in dose escalation, some 20 had hepatocellular carcinoma, roughly 15 had melanoma, 9 had renal cell carcinoma and 9 had head and neck cancer.

The paper's findings and limits, for the study overall: The antigen specificity of the clonally expanded peripheral T cells was not determined. In partial responders in the 0.1-3.0 mg/kg groups, normalized peripheral clonal expansion was found to be among the lowest, especially among CD8+ T cells. After ivuxolimab, CD8+ T cells had more expanded clones than CD4+ T cells on average. Low levels of normalized T-cell clonal expansion were also seen in some nonresponding patients. Clonal expansion of both CD4+ and CD8+ blood T cells was observed from baseline to week 6 at doses 0.1 to 3.0 mg/kg.

The germline V gene (reference sequence) specifies LNHDA as CDR1 and SQIVND as CDR2. The cysteine opens and the phenylalanine closes a CDR3 of 14 amino acids. The DNA shown is the 42-base CDR3, in frame from base 1. V is pared back by 3 bases and J by 3 bases, with 12 bases lying between the germline termini. Patients with autoimmune disease history or receiving systemic immunosuppression were excluded from the trial. Peripheral blood for TCR sequencing was drawn from every dose cohort at baseline, at cycle 4 day 1 and at cycle 7 day 1. The samples were taken from a phase I, first-in-human, multicenter, open-label dose-escalation trial of ivuxolimab. Adults with locally advanced or metastatic melanoma, renal cell, hepatocellular, or head and neck squamous cell carcinoma were enrolled in the trial. Before TCR sequencing, CD4+ and CD8+ T cells were separately sorted from peripheral blood. As regards this clone: Its antigen remains unidentified. One base away there is no much larger clone; base qualities are not given.

For sequencing of the TCRbeta CDR3 region, genomic DNA was extracted from the sorted cells. The immunoSEQ Assay was used to sequence the TCRbeta CDR3 regions. The table was pulled from immuneACCESS by TCRdb, which kept in-frame rearrangements only. Such tables lose some clones; where checked, under half of the loss comes from unresolved V genes, and the rest has no known cause. The sample data list approximately 15,000 clones, and around nine tenths of these were observed just once. The ten largest clones capture 29% of the sample. The receptor comes from an adult with an advanced solid tumor such as melanoma, head and neck, liver or kidney cancer. The chain uses TRBV19 and TRBJ2-7, with the D call perhaps TRBD1 or TRBD2, as 7 bases match in each case. Specimen: CD4+ or CD8+ T cells sorted from blood, collected in a trial of the OX40 agonist ivuxolimab. The CDR3 reads CASSMARGGYEQYF. The DNA sequence is given as TGTGCCAGTAGTATGGCCAGGGGGGGCTACGAGCAGTACTTC. The CDR3 plus the reference TRBV19 and TRBJ2-7 genes for the other parts give the full variable domain: DGGITQSPKYLFRKEGQNVTLSCEQNLNHDAMYWYRQDPGQGLRLIYYSQIVNDFQKGDIAEGYSVSREKKESFPLTVTSAQKNPTAFYLCASSMARGGYEQYFGPGTRLTVT.